This T cell receptor beta chain was sequenced during a study of blood T cell repertoires in COVID-19. Study-level information: From the United States, Italy and Spain came samples of acute and convalescent COVID-19.

Clones were sequenced by immunoSEQ multiplex PCR, and TCRdb holds only the in-frame ones, with some missing. The top ten clones hold 2.5% to 3% of a sample with about 180,000 clones, around four fifths of them seen once. The sequencing sample was made of peripheral blood. The source of this sequence is a woman aged 60-75 years with acute or convalescent COVID-19.

CDR3 DNA sequence: TGTGCCAGCAGCATCCCCGGAGGACGCTCCTACAATGAGCAGTTCTTC. Translating gives CASSIPGGRSYNEQFF. The rearrangement uses TRBV5-6 and TRBJ2-1; D is possibly TRBD2 (5 bases). Germline lookup yields CDR1 SGHDT and CDR2 YYEEEE. V was cut by 4 bases and J by 0 bases, with 14 bases left in between. This CDR3 region has 16 residues.